The 25 T cell receptor beta chains in this list originate from one sample, sequenced in a study of tumor-infiltrating lymphocytes in primary liver carcinoma. Germline DNA was extracted too, while blood RNA derived from unsorted whole blood. TCR beta cDNA was prepared out of around 460 ng total RNA by means of a constant-region primer. Modified slightly, ARM-PCR produced TCR beta libraries over three nested multiplex PCR rounds. A C-beta reverse primer and TRBV1-TRBV30 forward primers served in each of the first two PCR rounds, at ten to eleven cycles apiece. MiXCR was run by TCRdb on the multiplex PCR reads, yielding one entry per CDR3 protein. The table has 310,000 or so distinct CDR3 sequences, 50% to 60% seen once; the top ten hold over 15%. The sample consisted of peripheral blood. These receptors all come from a woman between 25 and 40 years old with primary liver carcinoma and hepatitis B virus infection.

This chain links TRBV7-9 with TRBJ2-1; D perhaps matches TRBD2 (6 bases). Germline CDR1 and CDR2: SEHNR and FQNEAQ (reference sequence). V was cut by 2 bases and J by 8 bases, with 7 bases left in between. This CDR3 is built from 12 residues. CDR3 coding DNA: TGTGCCAGCAGCTTAAAGCGGGATGAGCAGTTCTTC. This codes for CASSLKRDEQFF.

On this clonotype: A much bigger clone sits one base away, suggesting this may be a read error. The V call is TRBV10-3, the J call TRBJ1-5; D is unresolved. In germline, CDR1 is ENHRY, CDR2 SYGVKD. V gave up 0 bases and J gave up 6 bases, with 15 bases separating them. The CDR3 loop spans 16 amino acids. As DNA, the CDR3 is TGTGCCATCAGTGAGTCTCAGGCAGGCGCGGGTCAGCCCCAGCATTTT. This translates into CAISESQAGAGQPQHF.

This clonotype was picked up one time. The germline gene is not matched at one end of the junction; a read error may be the cause. This chain's CDR3 is CASNLSALAANTGELFF. The CDR3 DNA sequence: TGTGCCAGCAACTTATCGGCACTAGCGGCGAACACCGGGGAGCTGTTTTTT. J is TRBJ2-2 and V is TRBV7-8, with 8 bases identical to TRBD2. The CDR3 extends over 17 amino acids. Germline V gives CDR1 SGHVS, CDR2 FQNEAQ.

A remark on this clonotype: An end of the junction differs from the germline gene, which may be a read error. The V gene is TRBV11-2, the J gene TRBJ2-1; possible D gene TRBD2, 5 bases. The CDR3 spans 15 residues. CDR1 is SGHAT and CDR2 is FQNNGV in the germline V gene. This chain's CDR3 is CASSGRGPSGGEQSF. In nucleotides, the CDR3 is TGTGCCAGCAGCGGCCGCGGGCCCAGCGGCGGTGAGCAGTCCTTC.

CDR3 bases: TGTGCCAGCAGTTTTAAGAATCAGCCCCAGCATTTT. The encoded protein is CASSFKNQPQHF. V gene TRBV28 combines with J gene TRBJ1-5, with D hard to call. Trimming pared 3 bases from V and 4 bases from J, leaving 4 bases between. The germline gives CDR1 MDHEN, CDR2 SYDVKM. The length of the CDR3 is 12 residues.

This clonotype has just one count. The genes are TRBV7-9 and TRBJ1-1; perhaps TRBD1 as D (5 bases). Germline CDR1 reads SEHNR; CDR2 reads FQNEAQ (reference sequence). This CDR3 has 14 residues. Between the trimmed V and J ends, which lost 1 base and 0 bases, there was a span of 6 bases. The DNA for the CDR3 is TGTGCCAGCAGCTTAGGGGGGATGAACACTGAAGCTTTCTTT. Amino acid sequence: CASSLGGMNTEAFF.

This chain connects TRBV11-2 to TRBJ2-7; 7 nucleotides align to TRBD1. V shed 8 bases and J 10 bases; nucleotides not matched to a gene: 11. This CDR3 is 12 amino acids long. Looked up from germline, CDR1 is SGHAT and CDR2 is FQNNGV. CDR3 loop: CASGKTGVEQYF. DNA for the CDR3: TGTGCCAGCGGCAAAACAGGGGTCGAACAGTACTTC.

The table lists this clonotype with many counts. V and J are TRBV6-2 or TRBV6-3 and TRBJ2-3; 15 bases line up with TRBD2. This CDR3 region has 15 residues. The junction had 6 bases not matched to a gene; V was cut back by 2 bases and J by 12 bases. Germline V gene sequence: CDR1 MNHEY, CDR2 SVGEGT. In DNA, the CDR3 is TGTGCCAGCAGTTACAGTTTGGGACTAGCGGGAGGACAGTATTTT. Translating gives CASSYSLGLAGGQYF.

In this sample, this clonotype turned up many times. This sequence joins TRBV11-2 and TRBJ2-1; possibly TRBD2 for D (6 bases). The CDR3 consists of 15 residues. In germline, CDR1 is SGHAT, CDR2 FQNNGV. V gave up 5 bases and J gave up 5 bases, with 16 bases separating them. CDR3 amino acids: CASSPGGRSDNEQFF. In nucleotides, the CDR3 is TGTGCCAGCAGCCCGGGTGGGAGGAGCGACAATGAGCAGTTCTTC.

This clonotype was counted a single time. The junction does not match germline at one end; this may be a read error. This chain connects TRBV6-6 to TRBJ2-7, with D uncertain. This CDR3 is built from 11 residues. CDR1 and CDR2 (germline): MNHNY, SVGAGI (reference sequence). The CDR3 coding sequence is TGTGCCATCAGTTACTCGTACGAGCTGTACTTC. It yields the protein CAISYSYELYF.

This clonotype was seen a handful of times. This sequence may be a read error, since a much larger clone differs from it by one base. V is TRBV29-1 and J is TRBJ2-1, with D unresolved. This CDR3 spans 12 amino acids. CDR1 and CDR2 (germline): SQVTM, ANQGSEA. The CDR3 DNA reads as TGCAGCGTCGCAGGACCGTACAATGAGCAGTCCTTC. Translated: CSVAGPYNEQSF.

This clonotype was observed a single time. The chain links TRBV29-1 to TRBJ2-3; no firm D call. CDR1 SQVTM and CDR2 ANQGSEA come from the germline V gene. With 5 bases removed from V and 3 bases from J, the gap between germline ends came to 15 bases. The CDR3 has 14 amino acids. The CDR3 DNA is TGCAGCGTTATCTTCAGGAGAGGTACAGATACGCAGTATTTT. Translating gives CSVIFRRGTDTQYF.

Turning to this clonotype: Possible read error: a much larger clone is one base away. The chain recombines TRBV12-3 or TRBV12-4 with TRBJ2-1; 7 positions agree with TRBD1. This CDR3 region has 13 residues. The DNA for the CDR3 is TGTGCCACAGGGGGTTTTACATACAATGAGCGGTTCTTC. Encoded protein: CATGGFTYNERFF.

This clonotype came up once. The CDR3 end shows no conserved phenylalanine or tryptophan, and so a read error is likely. This chain uses TRBV11-1 with TRBJ2-1; 10 bases agree with TRBD2. The CDR3 is 17 residues long. V lost 5 bases, J lost 9 bases, and 16 bases stayed unmatched. Germline CDR1 reads SGHAT; CDR2 reads FQDESV (reference sequence). The CDR3 loop is CASSLRSSGRSRGEQFL. The CDR3 DNA sequence: TGTGCCAGCAGCCTACGGAGTAGCGGGAGGTCTAGGGGTGAGCAGTTCTTA.

About this clonotype: It is unclear where the CDR3 begins or ends on the DNA, so no DNA is shown, and the CDR3 is as TCRdb lists it. The rearrangement links TRBV11-3 to TRBJ2-1; TRBD1, as called in the table, went unchecked against the DNA. Counting both end residues, the CDR3 totals 15 amino acids. Germline loops: CDR1 SGHNT, CDR2 YENEEA. The CDR3 sequence: CASSLGVGRGNEKLF.

J is TRBJ2-7 and V is TRBV11-2; D perhaps matches TRBD2 (6 bases). Per germline, CDR1 SGHAT and CDR2 FQNNGV. The CDR3 loop spans 14 amino acids. Trimming took off 7 bases at V and 3 bases at J, with 16 bases between the two ends. Here the CDR3 DNA reads TGTGCCAGCAACCTAAATGCGGGGTGCTACGAGCAGTACTTC. Protein: CASNLNAGCYEQYF.

This clonotype was counted a single time. The chain employs TRBV6-2 or TRBV6-3 and TRBJ2-7; a possible D gene is TRBD1 (6 bases). The CDR3 runs to 11 residues. The germline CDR1 and CDR2 sequences are MNHEY and SVGEGT. V lost 8 bases, J lost 6 bases, and 11 bases lay in between. The CDR3 DNA reads as TGTGCCAGCCTACAGGGAACCGAGCAGTACTTC. Protein sequence: CASLQGTEQYF.

The chain couples TRBV28 to TRBJ2-1, with 12 bases identical to TRBD1. Germline CDR1 is MDHEN and CDR2 is SYDVKM. Trimming at V came to 3 bases and at J to 10 bases, leaving 7 bases not matched to a gene. The CDR3 loop spans 15 amino acids. The CDR3 DNA reads as TGTGCCAGCAGTTTGGGGGGACAGGGGGCGAAGGAGCAGTTCTTC. This encodes CASSLGGQGAKEQFF. Variable domain in full (rest from reference TRBV28 and TRBJ2-1): DVKVTQSSRYLVKRTGEKVFLECVQDMDHENMFWYRQDPGLGLRLIYFSYDVKMKEKGDIPEGYSVSREKKERFSLILESASTNQTSMYLCASSLGGQGAKEQFFGPGTRLTVL.

Notes on this clonotype: A junction end diverges from the germline sequence, so it may reflect a read error. The CDR3 nucleotides read TGTGCCAGTAGCTTAGTGGCAGGGCGAGCATCTTTCTTT. This translates into CASSLVAGRASFF. The chain combines TRBV7-8 with TRBJ1-1; D possibly corresponds to TRBD1 (5 bases). CDR3 size: 13 residues. The V gene's germline CDR1 is SGHVS and CDR2 FQNEAQ.

A remark on this clonotype: Possible read error: a much larger clone is one base away. The V and J genes are TRBV6-5 and TRBJ2-6; no clear D. There are 15 residues in the CDR3. From germline, CDR1 is MNHEY and CDR2 SVGAGI. The CDR3 reads CVSSRASSGANVLTF. The CDR3 region has the DNA TGTGTCAGCAGTAGGGCTAGCTCTGGGGCCAACGTCCTGACTTTC.

As concerns this clonotype: This may come from a read error, since a much larger clone is one base off. The V call is TRBV29-1, the J call TRBJ2-7; TRBD2 matches at 7 bases. Looked up from germline, CDR1 is SQVTM and CDR2 is ANQGSEA. The CDR3 length is 14 residues. CDR3 nucleotides: TGCAGCGTTGAAGGGCGCGGGAGTGAGTACGAGCACTACTTC. Encoded protein: CSVEGRGSEYEHYF.

Turning to this clonotype: Compared with germline, one end of the junction differs, possibly owing to a read error. CDR3 sequence: CASSNLVGYEQYF. CDR3 coding DNA: TGTGCCAGCAGCAACCTGGTGGGTTACGAACAGTACTTC. This chain joins TRBV11-1 and TRBJ2-7; D is unresolved. This CDR3 has 13 residues. The germline gives CDR1 SGHAT, CDR2 FQDESV (reference sequence).

As concerns this clonotype: A much bigger clone sits one base away, suggesting this may be a read error. V usage is TRBV12-3 or TRBV12-4 and J usage is TRBJ1-2; D not resolved. The CDR3 spans 13 residues. V lost 6 bases to trimming and J lost 6 bases, with 14 bases between them. CDR3 sequence: CASRDRGLDGYTF. Here the CDR3 DNA reads TGTGCCAGCAGAGATCGGGGTCTGGATGGCTACACCTTC.

The chain links TRBV5-1 to TRBJ2-6, with D perhaps matching TRBD1 (6 bases). Germline V CDR1 and CDR2: SGHRS, YFSETQ. The CDR3 has 16 amino acids. V dropped 4 bases and J dropped 2 bases, with 13 bases sitting between them. The CDR3 reads CASSQQSGAGANVLTF. The DNA for the CDR3 is TGCGCCAGCAGCCAACAATCAGGGGCTGGGGCCAACGTCCTGACTTTC.

As regards this clonotype: A clone one base away is much larger, so this may be a read error. The chain recombines TRBV6-5 with TRBJ2-3; D may be TRBD1 or TRBD2 (6 bases each). CDR1 and CDR2 from the germline V gene are MNHEY and SVGAGI. V shed 6 bases and J shed 2 bases, with 9 bases lying between them. The CDR3 runs 13 residues. This CDR3 is CASRRDITDTQYF. The CDR3 nucleotides are TGTGCCAGCAGGCGGGACATCACAGATACGCAGTATTTT.